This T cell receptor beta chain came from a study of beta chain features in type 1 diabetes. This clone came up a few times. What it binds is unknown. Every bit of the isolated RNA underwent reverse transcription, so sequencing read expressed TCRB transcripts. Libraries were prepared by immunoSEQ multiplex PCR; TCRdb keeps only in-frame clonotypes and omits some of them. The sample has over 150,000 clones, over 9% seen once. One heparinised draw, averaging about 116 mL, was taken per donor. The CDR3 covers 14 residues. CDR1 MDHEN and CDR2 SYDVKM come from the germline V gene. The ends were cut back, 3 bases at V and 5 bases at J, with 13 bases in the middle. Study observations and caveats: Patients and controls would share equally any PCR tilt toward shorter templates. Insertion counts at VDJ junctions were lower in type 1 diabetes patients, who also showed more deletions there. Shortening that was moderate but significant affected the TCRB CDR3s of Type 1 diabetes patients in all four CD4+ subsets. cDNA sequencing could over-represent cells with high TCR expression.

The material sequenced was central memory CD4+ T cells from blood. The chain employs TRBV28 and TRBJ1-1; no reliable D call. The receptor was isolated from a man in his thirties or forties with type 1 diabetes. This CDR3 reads CASSLGGFGTEAFF. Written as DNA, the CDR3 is TGTGCCAGCAGTTTGGGAGGGTTTGGAACTGAAGCTTTCTTT.